This is a list of T cell receptor beta chains from one sample in a study of blood T cells in healthy people across ages. TCRdb re-derived calls from the 5' RACE reads in MiXCR, one entry per CDR3 protein. The data contain 1,500,000 or so distinct CDR3 sequences, roughly 43% of them singletons. The specimen sequenced was blood. The receptors derive from a woman between 18 and 29 years old in good health. Each CDR3 is given with its conserved first and last residue. The D gene is left open where the match is weak. Size is stated for part of the rows, as once, few or many counts, or as a class when the clone is expanded.

D: TRBD1
size: few
V: TRBV6-2/TRBV6-3
J: TRBJ2-2
CDR3: CASRDSRNTGELFF
DNA: TGTGCCAGCCGGGACAGCCGCAACACCGGGGAGCTGTTTTTT

D: .
size: .
V: TRBV5-6
J: TRBJ2-7
CDR3: CASSQISGDSYEQYF
DNA: TGTGCCAGCAGCCAAATAAGCGGTGACTCCTACGAGCAGTACTTC

D: TRBD1
size: .
V: TRBV7-8
J: TRBJ1-4
CDR3: CASSRGQEGNEKLFF
DNA: TGTGCCAGCAGCCGTGGACAGGAGGGTAATGAAAAACTGTTTTTT

D: .
size: .
V: TRBV6-2/TRBV6-3
J: TRBJ2-1
CDR3: CASSYRQGGDEQFF
DNA: TGTGCCAGCAGTTACAGACAGGGAGGAGACGAGCAGTTCTTC

D: .
size: few
V: TRBV4-3
J: TRBJ2-3
CDR3: CASSQGNSATDTQYF
DNA: TGCGCCAGCAGCCAAGGTAACAGCGCAACAGATACGCAGTATTTT

D: .
size: .
V: TRBV11-2
J: TRBJ2-7
CDR3: CASSPVRGARNEQYF
DNA: TGTGCCAGCAGCCCAGTACGGGGGGCTCGCAATGAGCAGTACTTC

D: .
size: .
V: TRBV6-5
J: TRBJ2-1
CDR3: CASSYFGQYNEQFF
DNA: TGTGCCAGCAGTTACTTTGGACAGTACAATGAGCAGTTCTTC

D: .
size: .
V: TRBV3-1
J: TRBJ2-1
CDR3: CASSPSLNNEQFF
DNA: TGTGCCAGCAGCCCCTCTCTCAACAATGAGCAGTTCTTC

D: TRBD1
size: many
V: TRBV29-1
J: TRBJ2-7
CDR3: CSVESGQGVRSYEQYF
DNA: TGCAGCGTTGAATCGGGTCAGGGGGTAAGATCCTACGAGCAGTACTTC

D: .
size: few
V: TRBV4-2
J: TRBJ2-7
CDR3: CASSQDSGTLRSYEQYF
DNA: TGTGCCAGCAGCCAAGATTCCGGGACCCTTAGGTCCTACGAGCAGTACTTC

D: TRBD1
size: .
V: TRBV28
J: TRBJ1-5
CDR3: CASVVRGLSNQPQHF
DNA: TGTGCCAGCGTCGTCAGGGGGCTCAGCAATCAGCCCCAGCATTTT

D: TRBD1
size: .
V: TRBV6-5
J: TRBJ2-1
CDR3: CASRPTGQPQGNEQFF
DNA: TGTGCCAGCAGACCCACGGGACAGCCCCAAGGTAATGAGCAGTTCTTC

D: .
size: .
V: TRBV3-1
J: TRBJ1-2
CDR3: CASSRMQDSYGYTF
DNA: TGTGCCAGCAGTCGAATGCAGGATTCCTATGGCTACACCTTC

D: .
size: .
V: TRBV6-2/TRBV6-3
J: TRBJ1-1
CDR3: CASSYWDGGNTEAFF
DNA: TGTGCCAGCAGTTATTGGGACGGAGGGAACACTGAAGCTTTCTTT

D: TRBD1
size: many
V: TRBV5-1
J: TRBJ2-7
CDR3: CASSWGTAYEQYF
DNA: TGTGCCAGCAGCTGGGGGACAGCCTACGAGCAGTACTTC

D: .
size: .
V: TRBV20-1
J: TRBJ2-1
CDR3: CSARLQSSYNEQFF
DNA: TGCAGTGCTAGGCTGCAGAGCTCCTACAATGAGCAGTTCTTC

D: .
size: .
V: TRBV6-5
J: TRBJ1-2
CDR3: CASGQPNYGYTF
DNA: TGTGCCAGCGGACAGCCTAACTATGGCTACACCTTC

D: TRBD1
size: few
V: TRBV6-2/TRBV6-3
J: TRBJ1-2
CDR3: CASSYPTGGLNYGYTF
DNA: TGTGCCAGCAGTTACCCCACAGGGGGACTTAACTATGGCTACACCTTC

D: .
size: .
V: TRBV20-1
J: TRBJ2-5
CDR3: CSARGTSKQETQYF
DNA: TGCAGTGCTAGGGGTACTAGCAAACAAGAGACCCAGTACTTC

D: TRBD1
size: .
V: TRBV20-1
J: TRBJ1-6
CDR3: CSASPGQSNSPLHF
DNA: TGCAGTGCTAGTCCGGGACAGAGTAATTCACCCCTCCACTTT

D: .
size: .
V: TRBV29-1
J: TRBJ1-5
CDR3: CSVGNQPQHF
DNA: TGCAGCGTTGGTAATCAGCCCCAGCATTTT

D: TRBD1
size: few
V: TRBV10-3
J: TRBJ1-2
CDR3: CAISGDRGNYGYTF
DNA: TGTGCCATCAGTGGTGACAGGGGTAACTATGGCTACACCTTC

D: .
size: few
V: TRBV20-1
J: TRBJ2-3
CDR3: CSARTDYTDTQYF
DNA: TGCAGTGCTAGGACGGACTACACAGATACGCAGTATTTT

D: .
size: .
V: TRBV4-1
J: TRBJ1-2
CDR3: CASSQEVTRNYGYTF
DNA: TGCGCCAGCAGCCAAGAGGTTACGAGGAACTATGGCTACACCTTC

D: .
size: few
V: TRBV4-3
J: TRBJ2-1
CDR3: CASSQEVRGAYNEQFF
DNA: TGCGCCAGCAGTCAAGAAGTCAGGGGGGCCTACAATGAGCAGTTCTTC

D: TRBD2
size: few
V: TRBV6-1
J: TRBJ2-3
CDR3: CASSETSVVSTDTQYF
DNA: TGTGCCAGCAGTGAAACTAGCGTGGTTAGCACAGATACGCAGTATTTT

D: .
size: .
V: TRBV20-1
J: TRBJ1-4
CDR3: CSAGRTEKLFF
DNA: TGCAGTGCTGGCAGGACCGAAAAACTGTTTTTT